These 30 T cell receptor beta chains were all obtained from the same sample, sequenced in a study of T cell changes during pregnancy in multiple sclerosis (dated by TCRdb to between 2017 and 2020). To prepare the library, the immunoSEQ multiplex PCR assay was applied. Held by TCRdb, this immuneACCESS table contains in-frame sequences only and omits some clones. Under half of the omission traces to an unresolved V gene where checked; the cause of the rest is unknown. The sample yields about 44,000 clones; approximately 96% were counted once. 0.89% of the sample is held by the ten biggest clonotypes. The sequences come from peripheral blood, collected in the second trimester of pregnancy. The receptors were gathered from a female donor with multiple sclerosis, enrolled in a pregnancy study.

This chain joins TRBV5-5 and TRBJ2-6, with unresolved D. The CDR3 covers 18 residues. With 0 bases removed from V and 0 bases from J, the gap between germline ends came to 13 bases. Germline CDR1 and CDR2: SGHKS and YYEKEE (reference sequence). The CDR3 loop is CASSLVRPSSSGANVLTF. In nucleotides, the CDR3 is TGTGCCAGCAGCTTGGTACGGCCCTCTAGCTCTGGGGCCAACGTCCTGACTTTC.

The V call is TRBV6-5, the J call TRBJ1-2; maybe TRBD1 (6 bases). Per the germline V gene, CDR1 is MNHEY and CDR2 is SVGAGI. CDR3 length equals 14 residues. V lost 0 bases and J 6 bases, leaving 11 bases between the germline ends. The CDR3 region is CASSYSSGGHGYTF. The CDR3, as DNA: TGTGCCAGCAGTTACTCGAGCGGGGGCCATGGCTACACCTTC.

V usage is TRBV7-2 and J usage is TRBJ2-4; D may be TRBD1 (5 bases). V was cut by 3 bases and J by 8 bases, with 20 bases left in between. Germline-derived CDR1 and CDR2 are SGHTA and FQGNSA. CDR3 length: 16 residues. CDR3 nucleotides: TGTGCCAGCAGCTTGGGCGGTCGCGGCAGGGCGGACATTCAGTACTTC. It is translated as CASSLGGRGRADIQYF.

The rearrangement links TRBV10-1 to TRBJ1-2; TRBD1 might be the D (6 bases). The CDR3 loop spans 13 amino acids. The V end lost 3 bases, the J end lost 4 bases, and 9 bases lay between the germline ends. The germline V gene encodes CDR1 WNHNN and CDR2 SYGVQD (reference sequence). The CDR3 reads CASSEGQSYGYTF. Written as DNA, the CDR3 is TGCGCCAGCAGTGAAGGACAGTCCTATGGCTACACCTTC.

The chain is built from TRBV12-5 and TRBJ2-1; D call uncertain. From germline, CDR1 is LGHNT and CDR2 FRNRAP. Trimming removed 4 bases at V and 6 bases at J, with 13 bases between. The CDR3 runs 14 residues. CDR3 sequence (DNA): TGTGCTAGTGGTTACGGAACAGCCACCAATGAGCAGTTCTTC. Translated: CASGYGTATNEQFF.

V is TRBV5-1 and J is TRBJ1-2; D is uncertain. The CDR3 runs to 13 residues. Trimming took 4 bases from V and 7 from J, leaving 14 bases between them. Germline CDR1 reads SGHRS; CDR2 reads YFSETQ. CDR3 in amino acids: CASSKQSKSGYTF. CDR3 bases: TGCGCCAGCAGCAAACAGTCAAAGAGTGGCTACACCTTC.

J is TRBJ2-7 and V is TRBV4-3, with TRBD1 identical over 10 bases. Germline CDR1 and CDR2: LGHNA and YSLEER. The trim removed 2 bases at V and 4 bases at J, leaving 5 bases unmatched. The CDR3 is 15 residues long. CDR3 in DNA: TGCGCCAGCAGCCAATTCGGGACAGGGGATTACGAGCAGTACTTC. Its protein product is CASSQFGTGDYEQYF.

The chain is built from TRBV6-5 and TRBJ2-7; TRBD1 matches at 7 bases. The CDR3 extends over 14 amino acids. Trimming at V came to 6 bases and at J to 4 bases, leaving 9 bases not matched to a gene. In germline, CDR1 is MNHEY, CDR2 SVGAGI. In DNA, the CDR3 is TGTGCCAGCAGCCAGGGGGACCGTCCTTACGAGCAGTACTTC. Translated, it gives CASSQGDRPYEQYF.

V and J are TRBV6-5 and TRBJ1-5, with D unresolved. The CDR3 length is 12 residues. Deletions cut 8 bases from V and 7 bases from J, with 12 bases between. CDR1 is MNHEY and CDR2 is SVGAGI in the germline V gene. CDR3 nucleotides: TGTGCCAGCGGGCAGCCCGGACAGCCCCAGCATTTT. As protein: CASGQPGQPQHF.

The chain recombines TRBV5-1 with TRBJ2-3, with TRBD2 matching over 8 bases. The ends lost 4 bases at V and 0 bases at J; junction bases unmatched: 7. This CDR3 has 16 amino acids. Per germline, CDR1 SGHRS and CDR2 YFSETQ. CDR3 in amino acids: CASSRRSGGSTDTQYF. The CDR3 nucleotides read TGCGCCAGCAGCCGGCGGTCGGGGGGGAGCACAGATACGCAGTATTTT. Together with reference TRBV5-1 and TRBJ2-3, the CDR3 gives the full variable domain: KAGVTQTPRYLIKTRGQQVTLSCSPISGHRSVSWYQQTPGQGLQFLFEYFSETQRNKGNFPGRFSGRQFSNSRSEMNVSTLELGDSALYLCASSRRSGGSTDTQYFGPGTRLTVL.

The chain recombines TRBV30 with TRBJ1-5; no definite D call. Trimming pared 5 bases from V and 0 bases from J, leaving 8 bases between. The CDR3 is 13 residues long. CDR1 and CDR2 (germline): GTSNPN, SVGIG (reference sequence). DNA for the CDR3: TGTGCCTGGGCCGGGAGTAGCAATCAGCCCCAGCATTTT. This translates into CAWAGSSNQPQHF.

V usage is TRBV6-1 and J usage is TRBJ1-2; D gene ambiguous. Looked up from germline, CDR1 is MNHNS and CDR2 is SASEGT. V dropped 2 bases and J dropped 7 bases, with 14 bases sitting between them. The CDR3 has 14 amino acids. Here the CDR3 reads CASSEIRTQSGYTF. In nucleotides, the CDR3 is TGTGCCAGCAGTGAAATCCGGACTCAAAGTGGCTACACCTTC.

The chain has TRBV5-8 and TRBJ2-1; 11 nucleotides agree with TRBD1. Germline trimming cut 4 bases from V and 8 bases from J; bases unmatched to any gene: 8. This CDR3 has 15 amino acids. Germline lookup yields CDR1 SGHTS and CDR2 YDEGEE. CDR3 sequence: CASSNPGQGGHEQFF. The CDR3 coding sequence is TGTGCCAGCAGCAATCCGGGACAGGGGGGACATGAGCAGTTCTTC.

The DNA for the CDR3 is TGTGCCAGCAGTAAAACCGGAGGGGAAGAGACCCAGTACTTC. Protein sequence: CASSKTGGEETQYF. The V call is TRBV5-4, the J call TRBJ2-5; possibly TRBD2 for D (6 bases). The CDR3 consists of 14 residues. Per germline, CDR1 SGHNT and CDR2 YYREEE (reference sequence). With 5 bases removed from V and 3 bases from J, the gap between germline ends came to 14 bases.

V is TRBV10-3 and J is TRBJ2-7; D gene uncertain. The CDR3 has 12 amino acids. Germline V CDR1 and CDR2: ENHRY, SYGVKD. Trimming took 4 bases from V and 6 from J, leaving 10 bases between them. Here the CDR3 DNA reads TGTGCCATCAGTGGTTCCCCGGGCGAGCAGTACTTC. Protein sequence: CAISGSPGEQYF.

The genes are TRBV25-1 and TRBJ1-5, with 8 bases that match TRBD1. This CDR3 contains 14 residues. Losses at the gene ends were 8 bases for V and 3 bases for J; bases not matched to a gene: 6. The germline V gene has CDR1 MGHDK and CDR2 SYGVNS. The chain's CDR3 is CASRGQGDNQPQHF. The CDR3 DNA sequence: TGTGCCAGCCGAGGACAGGGAGACAATCAGCCCCAGCATTTT.

The chain couples TRBV6-6 to TRBJ1-2, with TRBD1 matching over 11 bases. In germline, CDR1 is MNHNY, CDR2 SVGAGI (reference sequence). J was trimmed by 4 bases and V by 5 bases; bases with no gene match: 3. The CDR3 runs 14 residues. CDR3 bases: TGTGCCAGCAGTGGACAGGGGGCAGGCTATGGCTACACCTTC. Translation: CASSGQGAGYGYTF.

The V call is TRBV30, the J call TRBJ2-5, with a possible D match to TRBD2 (7 bases). The CDR3 covers 14 residues. With 4 bases removed from V and 5 bases from J, the gap between germline ends came to 17 bases. In germline, CDR1 is GTSNPN, CDR2 SVGIG (reference sequence). The CDR3 loop reads CAWKIIQGGETQYF. As DNA, the CDR3 is TGTGCCTGGAAGATTATACAGGGAGGGGAGACCCAGTACTTC.

V usage is TRBV7-2 and J usage is TRBJ1-2, with a weak D call TRBD1 (6 bases). Germline V gene data show CDR1 as SGHTA and CDR2 as FQGNSA. V lost 5 bases, J lost 1 base, and 20 bases lay in between. The CDR3 has 17 residues. The CDR3 sequence is CASSHWGPAKVNYGYTF. The CDR3 DNA is TGTGCCAGCAGCCATTGGGGGCCCGCCAAAGTTAACTATGGCTACACCTTC. The full variable domain, its missing parts supplied by reference TRBV7-2 and TRBJ1-2, is GAGVSQSPSNKVTEKGKDVELRCDPISGHTALYWYRQSLGQGLEFLIYFQGNSAPDKSGLPSDRFSAERTGGSVSTLTIQRTQQEDSAVYLCASSHWGPAKVNYGYTFGSGTRLTVV.

The chain is built from TRBV11-1 and TRBJ1-1, with no clear D. The V end lost 2 bases, the J end lost 0 bases, and 4 bases lay between the germline ends. CDR3 length equals 13 residues. Per the germline V gene, CDR1 is SGHAT and CDR2 is FQDESV (reference sequence). In nucleotides, the CDR3 is TGTGCCAGCAGCTTAAACTTGAACACTGAAGCTTTCTTT. Encoded protein: CASSLNLNTEAFF.

The CDR3 loop reads CASSLSRDYYGYTF. The CDR3 region has the DNA TGTGCCAGCAGCTTATCCAGGGACTACTATGGCTACACCTTC. J is TRBJ1-2 and V is TRBV7-2; possible D gene TRBD1, 5 bases. In germline, CDR1 is SGHTA, CDR2 FQGNSA. Trimming pared 2 bases from V and 3 bases from J, leaving 10 bases between. The CDR3 has 14 residues.

The chain joins TRBV28 to TRBJ2-5, with D hard to call. V dropped 4 bases and J dropped 2 bases, with 2 bases sitting between them. The CDR3 has 11 residues. Germline CDR1 and CDR2: MDHEN and SYDVKM. The CDR3 nucleotides read TGTGCCAGCAGTTCTCAAGAGACCCAGTACTTC. Its translation is CASSSQETQYF. Filled out from reference TRBV28 and TRBJ2-5, the complete variable domain reads DVKVTQSSRYLVKRTGEKVFLECVQDMDHENMFWYRQDPGLGLRLIYFSYDVKMKEKGDIPEGYSVSREKKERFSLILESASTNQTSMYLCASSSQETQYFGPGTRLLVL.

The chain employs TRBV18 and TRBJ2-1; no clear D. Trimming pared 0 bases from V and 4 bases from J, leaving 10 bases between. The CDR3 consists of 15 residues. Looked up from germline, CDR1 is KGHSH and CDR2 is LQKENI. CDR3 DNA sequence: TGTGCCAGCTCACCACCGCGGAGCTCTTACAATGAGCAGTTCTTC. As protein: CASSPPRSSYNEQFF. Full variable domain (outside the CDR3, taken from reference TRBV18 and TRBJ2-1): NAGVMQNPRHLVRRRGQEARLRCSPMKGHSHVYWYRQLPEEGLKFMVYLQKENIIDESGMPKERFSAEFPKEGPSILRIQQVVRGDSAAYFCASSPPRSSYNEQFFGPGTRLTVL.

This clone occurred once. The chain links TRBV7-6 to TRBJ1-5; D remains ambiguous. The V end lost 2 bases, the J end lost 1 base, and 9 bases lay between the germline ends. The germline CDR1 and CDR2 sequences are SGHVS and FNYEAQ. The length of the CDR3 is 15 residues. The CDR3: CASSLKARSNQPQHF. DNA for the CDR3: TGTGCCAGCAGCTTAAAGGCCAGGAGCAATCAGCCCCAGCATTTT.

This chain joins TRBV7-9 and TRBJ2-5; 10 nucleotides match TRBD2. The V segment lost 5 bases and the J segment 1 base; nucleotides outside the gene matches: 7. The CDR3 spans 16 residues. The germline V gene has CDR1 SEHNR and CDR2 FQNEAQ (reference sequence). The CDR3 region has the DNA TGTGCCAGCAGCAAAACTAGCGGGGAGATCCAAGAGACCCAGTACTTC. This gives the protein CASSKTSGEIQETQYF.

This clone was seen just once. The CDR3 spells CASSVVGGGELFF. DNA of the CDR3: TGTGCCAGCAGCGTAGTGGGGGGCGGGGAGCTGTTTTTT. This chain uses TRBV6-1 with TRBJ2-2; D might be TRBD2 (6 bases). Trimming stripped 6 bases from V and 7 bases from J, with 12 bases between. This CDR3 has 13 amino acids. Germline V gene sequence: CDR1 MNHNS, CDR2 SASEGT.

The rearrangement uses TRBV7-2 and TRBJ2-7, with TRBD2 as a possible D gene (6 bases). Deletions cut 4 bases from V and 3 bases from J, with 10 bases between. CDR3 size: 13 residues. Germline CDR1 SGHTA, CDR2 FQGNSA. The CDR3 nucleotides are TGTGCCAGCAGCTCCGGGACTTACTACGAGCAGTACTTC. It yields the protein CASSSGTYYEQYF.

The rearrangement uses TRBV2 and TRBJ1-4; the D is unclear. Germline V gives CDR1 SNHLY, CDR2 FYNNEI. This CDR3 is 14 amino acids long. V lost 7 bases and J 5 bases, leaving 14 bases between the germline ends. CDR3 amino acids: CASTRERVNEKLFF. CDR3 nucleotide sequence: TGTGCCAGCACGCGGGAGAGGGTCAATGAAAAACTGTTTTTT.

The gene calls are TRBV6-6 and TRBJ1-5, with 11 bases identical to TRBD1. With V trimmed by 6 bases and J by 11 bases, 15 bases remained unmatched. CDR1 is MNHNY and CDR2 is SVGAGI in the germline V gene (reference sequence). The CDR3 spans 16 residues. The CDR3 here is CASRKGRGQGDRAQHF. The CDR3 DNA follows: TGTGCCAGCAGGAAGGGGAGGGGACAGGGGGATCGAGCCCAGCATTTT.

This clone appeared a single time. The chain combines TRBV28 with TRBJ2-1; the D gene is possibly TRBD2 (6 bases). From germline, CDR1 is MDHEN and CDR2 SYDVKM. V lost 4 bases to trimming and J lost 12 bases, with 16 bases between them. The CDR3 has 13 residues. Here the CDR3 DNA reads TGTGCCAGCAGTTGGAACTTGGGGGGTGGGCAGTTCTTC. This gives the protein CASSWNLGGGQFF.